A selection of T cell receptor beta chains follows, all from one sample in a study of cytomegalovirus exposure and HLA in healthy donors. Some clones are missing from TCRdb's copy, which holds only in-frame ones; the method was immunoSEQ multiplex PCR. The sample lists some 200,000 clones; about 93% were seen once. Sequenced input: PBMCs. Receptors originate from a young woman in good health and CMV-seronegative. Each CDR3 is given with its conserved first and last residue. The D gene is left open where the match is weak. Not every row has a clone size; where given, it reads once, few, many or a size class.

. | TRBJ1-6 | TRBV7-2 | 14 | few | CASSFYGKSSPLHF | TGTGCCAGCAGCTTTTACGGGAAAAGTTCACCCCTCCACTTT
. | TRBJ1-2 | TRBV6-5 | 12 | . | CASSQTGGGYTF | TGTGCCAGCAGCCAAACGGGGGGTGGTTACACCTTC
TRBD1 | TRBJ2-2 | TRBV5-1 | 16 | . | CASSSGQGATTGELFF | TGCGCCAGCAGCTCGGGACAGGGGGCCACCACCGGGGAGCTGTTTTTT
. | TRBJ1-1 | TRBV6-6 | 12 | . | CASRHSNTEAFF | TGTGCCAGCAGGCACTCGAACACTGAAGCTTTCTTT
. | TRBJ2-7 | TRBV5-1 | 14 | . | CASSSGHSQGEQYF | TGCGCCAGCAGCTCAGGACACTCTCAGGGTGAGCAGTACTTC
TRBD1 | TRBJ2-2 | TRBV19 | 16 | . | CASSEYRTGILGELFF | TGTGCCAGTAGCGAGTACCGGACAGGGATTCTCGGGGAGCTGTTTTTT
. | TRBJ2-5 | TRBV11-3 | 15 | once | CASSLDDRSQGTQYF | TGTGCCAGCAGCTTAGATGACAGGTCCCAAGGGACCCAGTACTTC
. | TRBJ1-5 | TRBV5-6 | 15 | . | CASSLVDQGNQPQHF | TGTGCCAGCAGCTTGGTGGATCAGGGTAATCAGCCCCAGCATTTT
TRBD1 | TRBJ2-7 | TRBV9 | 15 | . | CASSERDSTSYEQYF | TGTGCCAGCAGCGAACGGGACAGCACATCCTACGAGCAGTACTTC
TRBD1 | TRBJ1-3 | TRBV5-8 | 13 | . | CASSHGQGITIYF | TGTGCCAGCAGCCACGGACAGGGCATCACCATATATTTT
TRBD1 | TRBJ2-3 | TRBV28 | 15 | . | CASSYGQGRADTQYF | TGTGCCAGCAGTTATGGACAGGGGAGGGCAGATACGCAGTATTTT
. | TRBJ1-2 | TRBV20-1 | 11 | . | CSAPTGYGYTF | TGCAGTGCTCCGACAGGTTATGGCTACACCTTC
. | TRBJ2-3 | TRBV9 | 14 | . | CASSVVRGTDTQYF | TGTGCCAGCAGCGTAGTTCGCGGCACAGATACGCAGTATTTT
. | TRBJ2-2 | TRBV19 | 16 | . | CASSPLAIFNTGELFF | TGTGCCAGTAGTCCGCTAGCGATTTTTAACACCGGGGAGCTGTTTTTT
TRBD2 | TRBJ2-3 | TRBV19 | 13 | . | CASSVESGSTQYF | TGTGCCAGCTCCGTTGAGAGCGGGAGTACACAGTATTTT
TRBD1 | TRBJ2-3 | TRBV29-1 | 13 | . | CSVAQGAGDTQYF | TGCAGCGTTGCACAGGGGGCTGGAGATACGCAGTATTTT
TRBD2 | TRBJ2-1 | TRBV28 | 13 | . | CATLGGGYNEQFF | TGTGCCACCTTGGGGGGGGGCTACAATGAGCAGTTCTTC
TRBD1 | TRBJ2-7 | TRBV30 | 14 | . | CAWLRQGSSYEQYF | TGTGCCTGGTTAAGACAGGGGTCAAGCTACGAGCAGTACTTC